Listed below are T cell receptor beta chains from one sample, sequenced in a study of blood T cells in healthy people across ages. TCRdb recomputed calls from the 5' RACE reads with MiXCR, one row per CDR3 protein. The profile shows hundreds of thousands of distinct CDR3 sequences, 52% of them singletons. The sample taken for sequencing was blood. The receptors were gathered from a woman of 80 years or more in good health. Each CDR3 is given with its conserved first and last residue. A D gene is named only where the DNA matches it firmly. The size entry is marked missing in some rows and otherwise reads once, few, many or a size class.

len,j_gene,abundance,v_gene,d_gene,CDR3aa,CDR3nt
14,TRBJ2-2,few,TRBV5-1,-,CASSFTGTTGELFF,TGCGCCAGCAGCTTTACGGGAACCACCGGGGAGCTGTTTTTT
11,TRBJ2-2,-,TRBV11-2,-,CASSAVGELFF,TGTGCCAGCAGCGCCGTTGGGGAGCTGTTTTTT
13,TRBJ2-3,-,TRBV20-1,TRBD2,CSARDLPSGRLYF,TGCAGTGCTAGAGATCTTCCCAGCGGGAGGTTGTATTTT
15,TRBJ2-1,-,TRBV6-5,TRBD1,CASRGQGTGYNEQFF,TGTGCCAGCAGGGGACAGGGGACGGGTTACAATGAGCAGTTCTTC
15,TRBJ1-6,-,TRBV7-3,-,CASSLAGTGNSPPHF,TGTGCCAGCAGCTTAGCCGGGACGGGGAATTCACCCCCCCACTTT
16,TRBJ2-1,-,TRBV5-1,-,CASSYPETPGSNEQFF,TGCGCCAGCAGCTATCCTGAAACCCCGGGAAGCAATGAGCAGTTCTTC
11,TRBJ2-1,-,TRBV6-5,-,CASSYLNEQFF,TGTGCCAGCAGTTACCTCAATGAGCAGTTCTTC
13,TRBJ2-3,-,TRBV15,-,CATSRGGTDTQYF,TGTGCCACCAGCAGAGGAGGCACAGATACGCAGTATTTT
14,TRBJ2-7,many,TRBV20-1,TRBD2,CSATPGLAGYEQYF,TGCAGTGCTACTCCCGGACTAGCGGGATACGAGCAGTACTTC
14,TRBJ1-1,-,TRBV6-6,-,CASRSTEAGTEAFF,TGTGCCAGCAGAAGCACAGAGGCGGGGACTGAAGCTTTCTTT
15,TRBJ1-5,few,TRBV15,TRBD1,CATSSDRGNNQPQHF,TGTGCCACCAGCTCAGACAGGGGTAACAATCAGCCCCAGCATTTT
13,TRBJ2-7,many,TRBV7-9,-,CASSMLKSNEQYF,TGTGCCAGCAGCATGCTTAAGAGTAACGAGCAGTACTTC
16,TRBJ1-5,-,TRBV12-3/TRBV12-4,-,CASSGRQGLSNQPQHF,TGTGCCAGCAGTGGTCGGCAGGGTCTTAGCAATCAGCCCCAGCATTTT
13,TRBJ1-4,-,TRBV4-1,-,CASSQVQNEKLFF,TGCGCCAGCAGCCAAGTACAGAATGAAAAACTGTTTTTT
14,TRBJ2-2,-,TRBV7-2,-,CASSLMENTGELFF,TGTGCCAGCAGCTTAATGGAGAACACCGGGGAGCTGTTTTTT
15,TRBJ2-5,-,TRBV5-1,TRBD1,CASSYRGTAQETQYF,TGCGCCAGCAGCTATCGAGGGACAGCCCAAGAGACCCAGTACTTC
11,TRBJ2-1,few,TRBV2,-,CASRRANEQFF,TGTGCCAGCCGGAGGGCAAATGAGCAGTTCTTC
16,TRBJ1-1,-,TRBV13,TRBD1,CASSIRTGGRGTEAFF,TGTGCCAGCAGCATAAGGACAGGGGGCAGGGGGACTGAAGCTTTCTTT
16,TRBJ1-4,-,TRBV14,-,CASSQSVGGGNEKLFF,TGTGCCAGCAGCCAGAGCGTCGGGGGCGGGAATGAAAAACTGTTTTTT
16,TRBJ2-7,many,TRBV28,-,CASSLRSVTGTVEQYF,TGTGCCAGCAGTTTGAGATCGGTTACAGGCACTGTAGAGCAGTACTTC
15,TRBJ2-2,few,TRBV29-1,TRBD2,CSVGGFQGDTGELFF,TGCAGCGTCGGGGGGTTCCAAGGTGATACCGGGGAGCTGTTTTTT
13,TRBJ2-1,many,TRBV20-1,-,CSARPVSYNEQFF,TGCAGTGCTAGGCCCGTTAGCTACAATGAGCAGTTCTTC
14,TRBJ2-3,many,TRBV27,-,CASKGVRSTDTQYF,TGTGCCAGCAAGGGGGTCAGAAGCACAGATACGCAGTATTTT
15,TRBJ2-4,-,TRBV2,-,CASKDTGLAKNIQYF,TGTGCCAGCAAGGACACGGGGCTAGCCAAAAACATTCAGTACTTC
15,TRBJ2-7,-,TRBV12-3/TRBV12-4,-,CASSLAGLSSDEQYF,TGTGCCAGCAGTTTAGCGGGGTTGTCCTCTGACGAGCAGTACTTC
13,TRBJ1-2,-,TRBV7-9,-,CASSPTAEYGYTF,TGTGCCAGCAGCCCGACAGCCGAGTATGGCTACACCTTC
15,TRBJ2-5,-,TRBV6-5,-,CASSTGQGNMQTQYF,TGTGCCAGCAGTACGGGGCAGGGGAATATGCAGACCCAGTACTTC
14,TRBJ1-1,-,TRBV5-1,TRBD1,CASSAGTGGSEAFF,TGCGCCAGCAGCGCCGGGACAGGGGGCTCGGAAGCTTTCTTT
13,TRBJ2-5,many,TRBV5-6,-,CASTPASSETQYF,TGTGCCAGCACCCCCGCCTCCTCAGAGACCCAGTACTTC
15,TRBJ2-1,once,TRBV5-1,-,CASSLAVAEGGEQFF,TGCGCCAGCAGCTTGGCCGTCGCAGAGGGTGGTGAGCAGTTCTTC
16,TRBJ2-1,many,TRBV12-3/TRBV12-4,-,CASSLVKGGNYNEQFF,TGTGCCAGCAGTTTAGTTAAGGGGGGGAATTACAATGAGCAGTTCTTC
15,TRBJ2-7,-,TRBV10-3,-,CAISEFGTDSYEQYF,TGTGCCATCAGTGAATTCGGGACGGACTCCTACGAGCAGTACTTC
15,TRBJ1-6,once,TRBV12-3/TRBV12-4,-,CASRTGILSNSPLHF,TGTGCCAGCAGAACAGGGATCCTTAGTAATTCACCCCTCCACTTT
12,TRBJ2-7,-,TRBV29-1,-,CSVEDEGNEQYF,TGCAGCGTTGAAGATGAGGGAAACGAGCAGTACTTC
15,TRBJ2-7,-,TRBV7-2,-,CASSREGVGSYEQYF,TGTGCCAGCAGCCGAGAGGGAGTGGGGTCCTACGAGCAGTACTTC
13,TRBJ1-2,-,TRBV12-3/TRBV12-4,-,CASNPKGDYGYTF,TGTGCCAGCAATCCCAAGGGGGACTATGGCTACACCTTC
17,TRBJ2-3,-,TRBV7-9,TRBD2,CASSLGGTSGSTDTQYF,TGTGCCAGCAGCTTAGGAGGGACTAGCGGGAGCACAGATACGCAGTATTTT
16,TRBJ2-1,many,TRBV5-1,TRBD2,CASSSTAGTSGNEQFF,TGCGCCAGCAGTTCTACCGCGGGCACTAGCGGCAATGAGCAGTTCTTC
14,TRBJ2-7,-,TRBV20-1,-,CSAALGARSYEQYF,TGCAGTGCTGCCCTAGGGGCAAGGTCCTACGAGCAGTACTTC
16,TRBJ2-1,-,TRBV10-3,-,CAISVSGQGLYNEQFF,TGTGCCATCAGTGTTTCGGGTCAGGGTCTCTACAATGAGCAGTTCTTC
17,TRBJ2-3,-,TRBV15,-,CATSRKFDRASADTQYF,TGTGCCACCAGCAGAAAATTTGACAGGGCTAGCGCAGATACGCAGTATTTT
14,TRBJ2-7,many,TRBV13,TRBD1,CASRNTHRGWEQYF,TGTGCCAGCAGAAATACCCACAGGGGTTGGGAGCAGTACTTC
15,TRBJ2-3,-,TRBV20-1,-,CSARDSLDSTDTQYF,TGCAGTGCTAGAGATTCTTTGGACAGCACAGATACGCAGTATTTT
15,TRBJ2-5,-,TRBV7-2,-,CASSLGDTRGETQYF,TGTGCCAGCAGCTTAGGGGACACAAGGGGAGAGACCCAGTACTTC
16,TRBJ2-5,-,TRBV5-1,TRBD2,CASSLGASGGKETQYF,TGCGCCAGCAGCTTGGGAGCTAGCGGGGGGAAAGAGACCCAGTACTTC
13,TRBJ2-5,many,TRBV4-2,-,CASSQELGETQYF,TGTGCCAGCAGCCAAGAGCTTGGAGAGACCCAGTACTTC
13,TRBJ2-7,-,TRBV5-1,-,CASSLYQVDEQYF,TGCGCCAGCAGCTTGTACCAAGTCGACGAGCAGTACTTC
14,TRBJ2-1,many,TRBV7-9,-,CASPSGSSYNEQFF,TGTGCCAGCCCTTCGGGCAGCTCCTACAATGAGCAGTTCTTC
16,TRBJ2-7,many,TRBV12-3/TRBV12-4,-,CASSSTREAGPYEQYF,TGTGCCAGCAGTTCCACCCGCGAGGCTGGGCCCTACGAGCAGTACTTC
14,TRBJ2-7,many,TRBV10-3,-,CAITPTAPAYEQYF,TGTGCCATCACCCCGACAGCCCCTGCCTACGAGCAGTACTTC
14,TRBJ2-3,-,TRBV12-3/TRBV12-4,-,CASSLISGADTQYF,TGTGCCAGCAGTTTAATTAGCGGAGCAGATACGCAGTATTTT
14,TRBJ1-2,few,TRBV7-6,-,CASSPIPSEDGYTF,TGTGCCAGCAGCCCTATACCCAGTGAAGATGGCTACACCTTC
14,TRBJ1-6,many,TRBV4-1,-,CASSQQQYNSPLHF,TGCGCCAGCAGCCAACAACAATATAATTCACCCCTCCACTTT